These T cell receptor beta chains were read from a single sample in a study of T cell responses to AZD1222 COVID-19 vaccine. This table comes from immunoSEQ multiplex PCR, and its TCRdb copy is limited to in-frame clones, with some not included. The sample includes about 180,000 clones, 88% seen only once; the top ten take approximately 7.7%. The specimen comprised peripheral blood, sampled on day 0 of AZD1222 vaccination. The receptor source for this set is an adult in good health. Both conserved end residues are part of each CDR3. Each record gives: D gene, J gene, V gene, clone size, CDR3 protein, CDR3 DNA. A D gene is named only where the DNA matches it firmly. Size tells how often a clone was seen (once, few, many) or the class of an expanded clone, and some rows leave it out.

d_call: TRBD1; j_call: TRBJ2-1; v_call: TRBV7-9; clone_size: .; cdr3_aa: CASSRGDRSSYNEQFF; cdr3_nt: TGTGCCAGCAGCCGTGGGGACAGAAGCTCCTACAATGAGCAGTTCTTC
d_call: TRBD1; j_call: TRBJ1-2; v_call: TRBV5-1; clone_size: .; cdr3_aa: CASSPDRANYGYTF; cdr3_nt: TGCGCCAGCAGCCCGGACAGGGCTAACTATGGCTACACCTTC
d_call: .; j_call: TRBJ2-7; v_call: TRBV5-1; clone_size: .; cdr3_aa: CASSYSAAYEQYF; cdr3_nt: TGCGCCAGCAGCTACAGCGCGGCCTACGAGCAGTACTTC
d_call: .; j_call: TRBJ1-4; v_call: TRBV19; clone_size: .; cdr3_aa: CASRVTGAEKLFF; cdr3_nt: TGTGCCAGTAGGGTGACCGGGGCTGAAAAACTGTTTTTT
d_call: TRBD2; j_call: TRBJ2-1; v_call: TRBV6-5; clone_size: .; cdr3_aa: CASRSRRLAGEQQFF; cdr3_nt: TGTGCCAGCAGATCCCGACGGCTAGCGGGGGAACAGCAGTTCTTC
d_call: .; j_call: TRBJ2-1; v_call: TRBV25-1; clone_size: .; cdr3_aa: CASSESSNEQFF; cdr3_nt: TGTGCCAGCAGTGAAAGTTCAAATGAGCAGTTCTTC
d_call: .; j_call: TRBJ2-7; v_call: TRBV11-2; clone_size: .; cdr3_aa: CASSFWGRGGYEQYF; cdr3_nt: TGTGCCAGCAGCTTCTGGGGCAGGGGGGGGTACGAGCAGTACTTC
d_call: .; j_call: TRBJ1-1; v_call: TRBV19; clone_size: .; cdr3_aa: CASSWGGTEAFF; cdr3_nt: TGTGCCAGTAGTTGGGGGGGCACTGAAGCCTTCTTT
d_call: TRBD2; j_call: TRBJ2-2; v_call: TRBV2; clone_size: .; cdr3_aa: CASSEWTSGALVGTGELFF; cdr3_nt: TGTGCCAGCAGTGAGTGGACTAGCGGGGCCCTCGTTGGAACCGGGGAGCTGTTTTTT
d_call: .; j_call: TRBJ1-6; v_call: TRBV11-2; clone_size: few; cdr3_aa: CASSLEGGTDLGNSPLHF; cdr3_nt: TGTGCCAGCAGCTTAGAAGGAGGGACCGACCTAGGGAATTCACCCCTCCACTTT
d_call: .; j_call: TRBJ1-2; v_call: TRBV5-1; clone_size: .; cdr3_aa: CASSFGVLDDYGYTF; cdr3_nt: TGCGCCAGCAGCTTTGGGGTCTTAGATGATTATGGCTACACCTTC